This entry concerns a single T cell receptor (beta chain). Antigen specificity is unknown. Only in-frame clones appear in the TCRdb table, and some are missing; sequencing was by immunoSEQ multiplex PCR. In the table there are fewer than 200,000 clones, 70% to 90% of which are singletons. Trimming removed 3 bases from V and 1 base from J, with 7 bases in between. Germline CDR1 reads SEHNR; CDR2 reads FQNEAQ (reference sequence). The CDR3 loop spans 13 amino acids. The data are from a study of T cell responses to AZD1222 COVID-19 vaccine. Findings and caveats of the study: The sample set comprised mostly white British donors with more females, and clonal diversity was possibly underestimated. Recipients of two AZD1222 doses showed rising Spike-specific TCR breadth and depth. Regions 160-218 and 743-854 held dominance among vaccine-associated CD4 TCRs, which spanned spike.

The chain joins TRBV7-9 to TRBJ2-7; tentatively, D is TRBD1 (5 bases). Sequencing was performed on peripheral blood, taken 28 days after the second AZD1222 dose. This TCR was recovered from an adult who received the AZD1222 COVID-19 vaccine. The CDR3 region has the DNA TGTGCCAGCAGCTTCCCAGGGTCCTACGAGCAGTACTTC. Translating gives CASSFPGSYEQYF.